One and the same sample provided the 27 T cell receptor beta chains below, sequenced in a study of technical replicates of blood from several donors. Some clones are missing from TCRdb's copy, which holds only in-frame ones; the method was immunoSEQ multiplex PCR. This table has some 82,000 clones, roughly 97% appearing once. Material for sequencing was T cells isolated from PBMCs. The receptors stem from a human donor in good health.

The chain combines TRBV27 with TRBJ2-3; TRBD2 matches at 7 bases. Germline V gene data show CDR1 as MNHEY and CDR2 as SMNVEV (reference sequence). This CDR3 is 16 amino acids long. V shed 1 base, J shed 0 bases, and the junction held 4 bases outside the gene matches. This CDR3 reads CASSLFSGSSTDTQYF. The CDR3 DNA sequence: TGTGCCAGCAGTTTATTTAGCGGGTCTAGCACAGATACGCAGTATTTT.

V gene TRBV7-8 combines with J gene TRBJ1-3, with 9 nucleotides matching TRBD1. This CDR3 has 15 amino acids. Per germline, CDR1 SGHVS and CDR2 FQNEAQ. J gave up 3 bases and V 1 base, and 1 base lay outside the gene matches. In nucleotides, the CDR3 is TGTGCCAGCAGCTTAGTGGACAGGGGTGGAAACACCATATATTTT. It specifies CASSLVDRGGNTIYF.

The chain joins TRBV5-1 to TRBJ2-5; 15 bases align to TRBD2. V lost 4 bases, J lost 4 bases, and 8 bases stayed unmatched. CDR1 and CDR2 from the germline V gene are SGHRS and YFSETQ. The CDR3 covers 17 residues. CDR3 DNA sequence: TGCGCCAGCAGCCCCGGGACTAGCGGGGGGTTAGGAGAGACCCAGTACTTC. Translation gives CASSPGTSGGLGETQYF.

The J gene is TRBJ1-4, the V gene TRBV10-2; TRBD1 might be the D (6 bases). This CDR3 region has 14 residues. CDR1 WSHSY and CDR2 SAAADI come from the germline V gene. Trimming shortened V by 5 bases and J by 4 bases, and 11 bases separated the two germline ends. In DNA form, the CDR3 reads TGCGCCAGCAGTTTTGGACAGCTTAATGAAAAACTGTTTTTT. This gives the protein CASSFGQLNEKLFF.

V and J are TRBV11-2 and TRBJ2-7, with TRBD2 matching over 7 bases. With 2 bases clipped from V and 2 bases from J, the junction kept 9 bases outside the gene matches. The CDR3 totals 16 residues. From germline, CDR1 is SGHAT and CDR2 FQNNGV. The CDR3 DNA sequence: TGTGCCAGCAGCTTACCCGGGACTAAGTCTACCTACGAGCAGTACTTC. It codes for CASSLPGTKSTYEQYF.

The rearrangement joins TRBV21-1 to TRBJ1-1; the DNA was not compared with TRBD1, the D call given in the table. TRBV21-1 is flagged as a pseudogene. The CDR3 totals 17 residues. CDR3 DNA sequence: TGTGCCAGCAGCAAATTGTGGGGGACAAAGCTGAACACTGAAGCTTTCTTT. Amino acids: CASSKLWGTKLNTEAFF.

The chain joins TRBV19 to TRBJ2-2; D is unclear. CDR1 and CDR2 from the germline V gene are LNHDA and SQIVND (reference sequence). The CDR3 runs to 12 residues. V gave up 6 bases and J gave up 5 bases, with 7 bases separating them. The CDR3 spells CASRADTGELFF. The DNA for the CDR3 is TGTGCCAGTAGGGCCGATACCGGGGAGCTGTTTTTT.

The chain carries TRBV4-2 and TRBJ2-7, with TRBD1 matching 11 bases. Losses at the gene ends were 1 base for V and 4 bases for J; bases not matched to a gene: 3. The germline V gene has CDR1 LGHNA and CDR2 YNFKEQ. The CDR3 is 15 amino acids. The DNA for the CDR3 is TGTGCCAGCAGCCAAGGGGGGACAGGGGGTTACGAGCAGTACTTC. This sequence encodes CASSQGGTGGYEQYF.

The rearrangement joins TRBV7-6 to TRBJ2-7; possibly TRBD2 for D (5 bases). The V gene lost 4 bases and the J gene lost 4 bases, with 8 bases spanning the gap. Germline V gene data show CDR1 as SGHVS and CDR2 as FNYEAQ. The CDR3 length is 12 residues. The CDR3 DNA reads TGTGCCAGCAGCTCCGGGGATTACGAGCAGTACTTC. Amino acid sequence: CASSSGDYEQYF.

This clone has just one count. The chain employs TRBV9 and TRBJ2-5, with D perhaps matching TRBD2 (6 bases). The germline V gene encodes CDR1 SGDLS and CDR2 YYNGEE. The CDR3 extends over 17 amino acids. V lost 2 bases and J lost 2, with 19 bases in between. This chain's CDR3 is CASSVATGSGGQETQYF. CDR3 in DNA: TGTGCCAGCAGCGTTGCTACCGGGAGTGGGGGACAAGAGACCCAGTACTTC.

This clone was seen just once. The rearrangement links TRBV4-1 to TRBJ1-3; no clear D. The CDR3 is 14 amino acids. CDR1 and CDR2 (germline): MGHRA, YSYEKL. V was trimmed by 6 bases and J by 3 bases, leaving 12 bases between them. In DNA, the CDR3 is TGCGCCAGCAGGGTACAGAACGATGGAAACACCATATATTTT. Residues: CASRVQNDGNTIYF.

This chain uses TRBV11-3 with TRBJ1-6; maybe TRBD1 (6 bases). The V gene lost 0 bases and the J gene lost 6 bases, with 12 bases spanning the gap. This CDR3 contains 16 residues. CDR1 and CDR2 from the germline V gene are SGHNT and YENEEA. The DNA of the CDR3 is TGTGCCAGCAGCTTAGATCACACAGGGCTTAATTCACCCCTCCACTTT. This codes for CASSLDHTGLNSPLHF.

CDR3 in amino acids: CASSLGAVLGEQFF. CDR3 bases: TGTGCCAGCAGCTTGGGGGCAGTGTTAGGTGAGCAGTTCTTC. The genes are TRBV5-6 and TRBJ2-1; D is uncertain. V was pared by 0 bases and J by 9 bases, with 13 bases between. The germline V gene has CDR1 SGHDT and CDR2 YYEEEE. This CDR3 spans 14 amino acids.

The DNA for the CDR3 is TGTGCCAGCAGCACCCAGGGGGCAGATAGTAAGGAGACCCAGTACTTC. This encodes CASSTQGADSKETQYF. The chain employs TRBV7-7 and TRBJ2-5; 8 positions match TRBD1. In germline, CDR1 is SSHAT, CDR2 FNYEAQ (reference sequence). This CDR3 comprises 16 residues. Trimming at V came to 5 bases and at J to 5 bases, leaving 13 bases not matched to a gene. Supplemented by reference TRBV7-7 and TRBJ2-5, the full variable domain reads GAGVSQSPRYKVTKRGQDVTLRCDPISSHATLYWYQQALGQGPEFLTYFNYEAQPDKSGLPSDRFSAERPEGSISTLTIQRTEQRDSAMYRCASSTQGADSKETQYFGPGTRLLVL.

The rearrangement links TRBV25-1 to TRBJ1-3, with 9 positions matching TRBD1. Germline CDR1 reads MGHDK; CDR2 reads SYGVNS. V shed 8 bases, J shed 5 bases, and the junction held 10 bases outside the gene matches. The CDR3 is made up of 15 amino acids. CDR3 amino acids: CASRGSGQGRNTIYF. The CDR3 DNA reads as TGTGCCAGCCGGGGATCGGGACAGGGACGAAACACCATATATTTT.

V is TRBV29-1 and J is TRBJ2-7; 7 nucleotides align to TRBD2. The junction had 12 bases not matched to a gene; V was cut back by 6 bases and J by 7 bases. Germline assignment: CDR1 SQVTM and CDR2 ANQGSEA. CDR3 length: 13 residues. This CDR3 reads CSVRLASNGEQYF. The CDR3, as DNA: TGCAGCGTAAGACTAGCCTCGAATGGAGAGCAGTACTTC.

The chain couples TRBV10-1 to TRBJ2-1, with a tentative D call TRBD2 (5 bases). The CDR3 spans 17 residues. The V end lost 1 base, the J end lost 2 bases, and 15 bases lay between the germline ends. From germline, CDR1 is WNHNN and CDR2 SYGVQD (reference sequence). In nucleotides, the CDR3 is TGCGCCAGCAGTGAGTTTGAAGGGAGAGTCGCCTACAATGAGCAGTTCTTC. Its translation: CASSEFEGRVAYNEQFF.

This clone was counted once. CDR3 bases: TGCGCCAGCAGCTTAGGTCCGGGACTACCTCCGGAGCTGTATTTT. Protein: CASSLGPGLPPELYF. J is TRBJ2-3 and V is TRBV5-1; TRBD2 matches at 7 bases. Germline CDR1 reads SGHRS; CDR2 reads YFSETQ. The CDR3 loop spans 15 amino acids. The trim removed 2 bases at V and 14 bases at J, leaving 17 bases unmatched.

The chain is built from TRBV25-1 and TRBJ1-1, with 7 bases fitting TRBD1. V shed 3 bases and J 4 bases; nucleotides not matched to a gene: 8. CDR1 is MGHDK and CDR2 is SYGVNS in the germline V gene. The CDR3 is 15 residues long. Here the CDR3 reads CASSESGRGFTEAFF. The CDR3 nucleotides are TGTGCCAGCAGTGAGTCGGGCAGGGGGTTCACTGAAGCTTTCTTT.

The chain's CDR3 is CASSRELNTEAFF. The CDR3, as DNA: TGCGCCAGCAGTCGGGAACTTAACACTGAAGCTTTCTTT. The chain recombines TRBV10-1 with TRBJ1-1; D is unresolved. CDR3 length: 13 amino acids. The germline V and J ends were trimmed by 5 bases and 2 bases, with 9 bases remaining between them. The V gene's germline CDR1 is WNHNN and CDR2 SYGVQD (reference sequence).

The chain combines TRBV11-2 with TRBJ2-3; D is undetermined. Germline assignment: CDR1 SGHAT and CDR2 FQNNGV. V was cut by 3 bases and J by 2 bases, with 6 bases left in between. CDR3 length: 13 amino acids. For the CDR3, the DNA is TGTGCCAGCAGCTTTCAGATCACAGATACGCAGTATTTT. Translation gives CASSFQITDTQYF.

This CDR3 is CASRTNLRTAIRDEQFF. For the CDR3, the DNA is TGTGCCAGCAGGACCAATCTAAGGACTGCCATACGCGATGAGCAGTTCTTC. The chain carries TRBV7-9 and TRBJ2-1; TRBD2 might be the D (5 bases). Looked up from germline, CDR1 is SEHNR and CDR2 is FQNEAQ (reference sequence). Trimming left V 6 bases short and J 8 bases short, with 26 bases between. This CDR3 spans 17 amino acids. Combining the CDR3 with reference TRBV7-9 and TRBJ2-1 gives the whole variable domain DTGVSQNPRHKITKRGQNVTFRCDPISEHNRLYWYRQTLGQGPEFLTYFQNEAQLEKSRLLSDRFSAERPKGSFSTLEIQRTEQGDSAMYLCASRTNLRTAIRDEQFFGPGTRLTVL.

The chain has TRBV27 and TRBJ1-2; the D gene is possibly TRBD1 (5 bases). From germline, CDR1 is MNHEY and CDR2 SMNVEV (reference sequence). The CDR3 runs 15 residues. V lost 3 bases to trimming and J lost 4 bases, with 15 bases between them. Written as DNA, the CDR3 is TGTGCCAGCAGTTTTAAATCAGGGAACGGCTATGGCTACACCTTC. It encodes CASSFKSGNGYGYTF.

V is TRBV10-1 and J is TRBJ2-2; possible D gene TRBD2, 6 bases. This CDR3 comprises 15 residues. The germline V and J ends were trimmed by 4 bases and 3 bases, with 12 bases remaining between them. Germline assignment: CDR1 WNHNN and CDR2 SYGVQD (reference sequence). CDR3 sequence reads: CASSAGTGHTGELFF. DNA of the CDR3: TGCGCCAGCAGTGCCGGGACTGGACACACCGGGGAGCTGTTTTTT.

The count of this clone is one. The rearrangement uses TRBV5-4 and TRBJ2-2, with TRBD1 as a possible D gene (5 bases). The germline V gene has CDR1 SGHNT and CDR2 YYREEE (reference sequence). Trimming removed 0 bases at V and 4 bases at J, with 10 bases between. There are 15 residues in the CDR3. Here the CDR3 DNA reads TGTGCCAGCAGCTTGGCAGGGTCCGGCACCGGGGAGCTGTTTTTT. Amino acids: CASSLAGSGTGELFF. Complete variable domain (other parts from reference TRBV5-4 and TRBJ2-2): ETGVTQSPTHLIKTRGQQVTLRCSSQSGHNTVSWYQQALGQGPQFIFQYYREEENGRGNFPPRFSGLQFPNYSSELNVNALELDDSALYLCASSLAGSGTGELFFGEGSRLTVL.

The chain recombines TRBV7-8 with TRBJ2-7; 8 nucleotides line up with TRBD1. The CDR3 runs to 21 residues. J lost 2 bases, V lost 4 bases, and 25 bases had no gene match. Germline assignment: CDR1 SGHVS and CDR2 FQNEAQ. CDR3 sequence: CASSWGRLGQASAGRPYEQYF. The DNA for the CDR3 is TGTGCCAGCAGCTGGGGACGTCTGGGACAGGCATCGGCAGGCCGCCCCTACGAGCAGTACTTC.

The V gene is TRBV30, the J gene TRBJ1-2, with unresolved D. CDR3 length: 12 residues. CDR1 is GTSNPN, CDR2 SVGIG, per germline (reference sequence). Trimming cost V 5 bases and J 7 bases, with 14 bases left between them. The CDR3 DNA reads TGTGCCTGGGCTAGTTTCGACGGTGGCTACACCTTC. Translation: CAWASFDGGYTF.